Following are 17 T cell receptor beta chains from one sample sequenced in a study of neurological immune-mediated disorders. TCRdb re-derived calls from the 5' RACE reads in MiXCR, one entry per CDR3 protein. There are approximately 48,000 distinct CDR3 sequences in the sample; approximately 10% occur only once, and less than 6% lies in the top ten. Specimen: PBMCs. The receptors were gathered from a man in his 70s with HTLV-1-associated myelopathy (HAM/TSP).

In this sample, this clonotype turned up many times. The chain recombines TRBV7-9 with TRBJ2-6; no reliable D call. This CDR3 spans 18 amino acids. Germline V gene data show CDR1 as SEHNR and CDR2 as FQNEAQ (reference sequence). V dropped 1 base and J dropped 0 bases, with 13 bases sitting between them. The CDR3 nucleotides read TGTGCCAGCAGCTTAGGGCAGGCCCTACCCTCTGGGGCCAACGTCCTGACTTTC. It specifies CASSLGQALPSGANVLTF.

This clonotype appeared many times. V is TRBV5-1 and J is TRBJ2-2; 14 nucleotides line up with TRBD2. V dropped 5 bases and J dropped 1; count of bases not matched to a gene: 10. Germline CDR1 and CDR2: SGHRS and YFSETQ. This CDR3 has 19 residues. In DNA form, the CDR3 reads TGCGCCAGCAGTTCCGGGACTAGCGGGAGCCGGGGGAACACCGGGGAGCTGTTTTTT. Its protein product is CASSSGTSGSRGNTGELFF. Variable domain in full (rest from reference TRBV5-1 and TRBJ2-2): KAGVTQTPRYLIKTRGQQVTLSCSPISGHRSVSWYQQTPGQGLQFLFEYFSETQRNKGNFPGRFSGRQFSNSRSEMNVSTLELGDSALYLCASSSGTSGSRGNTGELFFGEGSRLTVL.

This clonotype was detected ten times or more. The chain links TRBV29-1 to TRBJ2-7; TRBD2 is a possible D gene (6 bases). This CDR3 is 15 amino acids long. Looked up from germline, CDR1 is SQVTM and CDR2 is ANQGSEA. V gave up 0 bases and J gave up 0 bases, with 12 bases separating them. This chain's CDR3 is CSVEDWNGSSYEQYF. CDR3 DNA: TGCAGCGTTGAAGATTGGAACGGGAGCTCCTACGAGCAGTACTTC.

The J gene is TRBJ2-1, the V gene TRBV6-1; 9 nucleotides agree with TRBD2. The germline V gene has CDR1 MNHNS and CDR2 SASEGT. J lost 2 bases, V lost 9 bases, and 8 bases had no gene match. The CDR3 has 15 amino acids. The CDR3 loop is CASTASGVTYNEQFF. As DNA, the CDR3 is TGTGCCAGTACGGCTAGCGGGGTAACCTACAATGAGCAGTTCTTC.

This clonotype was seen ten or more times. The rearrangement joins TRBV6-2 or TRBV6-3 to TRBJ1-5, with 7 bases matching TRBD1. The CDR3 has 15 residues. CDR1 and CDR2 (germline): MNHEY, SVGEGT. Trimming took 5 bases from V and 5 from J; bases not matched to a gene: 9. The chain's CDR3 is CASSRRGRLDQPQHF. The CDR3 DNA reads as TGTGCCAGCAGTCGGAGGGGGCGACTCGATCAGCCCCAGCATTTT.

This clonotype was counted ten times or more. The chain employs TRBV7-2 and TRBJ2-7; no definite D call. Trimming removed 1 base at V and 3 bases at J, with 13 bases between. CDR1 and CDR2 from the germline V gene are SGHTA and FQGNSA. This CDR3 contains 15 residues. This chain's CDR3 is CASSLGRSMNYEQYF. CDR3 DNA: TGTGCCAGCAGCTTAGGGCGAAGCATGAACTACGAGCAGTACTTC.

At least ten counts were recorded for this clonotype. The chain links TRBV28 to TRBJ1-5; D ambiguous. V lost 3 bases to trimming and J lost 3 bases, with 6 bases between them. Germline V gives CDR1 MDHEN, CDR2 SYDVKM. There are 13 residues in the CDR3. CDR3 amino acids: CASSFLANQPQHF. CDR3 DNA sequence: TGTGCCAGCAGTTTTTTAGCCAATCAGCCCCAGCATTTT.

This clonotype has at least ten counts. The J gene is TRBJ2-7, the V gene TRBV20-1; 10 nucleotides agree with TRBD2. The CDR3 extends over 14 amino acids. Unmatched junction bases numbered 10, after V lost 4 bases and J lost 7 bases. Looked up from germline, CDR1 is DFQATT and CDR2 is SNEGSKA (reference sequence). CDR3 in amino acids: CSAMISGRASEQYF. CDR3 nucleotide sequence: TGCAGTGCTATGATCAGCGGGAGGGCCTCTGAGCAGTACTTC.

In its sample, this clonotype was seen many times. The chain combines TRBV2 with TRBJ1-5; TRBD1 is a possible D gene (5 bases). Germline CDR1 is SNHLY and CDR2 is FYNNEI. This CDR3 spans 13 amino acids. Trimming stripped 4 bases from V and 4 bases from J, with 8 bases between. Written as DNA, the CDR3 is TGTGCCAGCAGTGCACAGGCGAATCAGCCCCAGCATTTT. Its translation: CASSAQANQPQHF.

Ten or more counts support this clonotype. V is TRBV4-3 and J is TRBJ2-7; D possibly corresponds to TRBD1 (5 bases). Trimming cost V 4 bases and J 4 bases, with 17 bases left between them. CDR1 and CDR2 from the germline V gene are LGHNA and YSLEER. The CDR3 spans 15 residues. This CDR3 reads CASSLNWQGGYEQYF. CDR3 nucleotides: TGCGCCAGCAGCCTGAACTGGCAGGGCGGATACGAGCAGTACTTC.

This clonotype was found many times. The rearrangement uses TRBV27 and TRBJ2-1; possible D gene TRBD2, 6 bases. Germline V CDR1 and CDR2: MNHEY, SMNVEV (reference sequence). The CDR3 has 12 residues. Deletions cut 2 bases from V and 15 bases from J, with 14 bases between. The DNA for the CDR3 is TGTGCCAGCAGTTTACTCGGGGGTTCGGCGTTCTTC. It yields the protein CASSLLGGSAFF.

In its sample, this clonotype was seen many times. The chain's CDR3 is CASRPRTGALNEQFF. DNA of the CDR3: TGTGCCAGCAGACCGAGAACAGGGGCTCTCAATGAGCAGTTCTTC. The chain couples TRBV7-8 to TRBJ2-1, with 7 bases lining up with TRBD1. The CDR3 loop spans 15 amino acids. The germline gives CDR1 SGHVS, CDR2 FQNEAQ. Unmatched junction bases numbered 11, after V lost 6 bases and J lost 6 bases.

This clonotype was seen repeatedly, ten times or more. As DNA, the CDR3 is TGTGCCACCAGTGGGACTCAAGAGACCCAGTACTTC. Residues: CATSGTQETQYF. The V call is TRBV24-1, the J call TRBJ2-5; perhaps TRBD2 as D (5 bases). CDR3 length equals 12 residues. CDR1 is KGHDR and CDR2 is SFDVKD in the germline V gene. Trimming left V 5 bases short and J 2 bases short, with 5 bases between.

This clonotype has at least ten counts. The rearrangement links TRBV7-7 to TRBJ2-3, with 12 bases matching TRBD2. Germline loops: CDR1 SSHAT, CDR2 FNYEAQ (reference sequence). V shed 5 bases, J shed 6 bases, and the junction held 6 bases outside the gene matches. The CDR3 has 15 amino acids. CDR3 protein: CASSLTSGSRDTQYF. CDR3 nucleotide sequence: TGTGCCAGCAGCCTGACTAGCGGGAGTCGGGATACGCAGTATTTT.

There are many counts of this clonotype. The rearrangement joins TRBV4-1 to TRBJ2-1; 7 bases line up with TRBD2. Germline trimming cut 0 bases from V and 3 bases from J; bases unmatched to any gene: 11. CDR1 MGHRA and CDR2 YSYEKL come from the germline V gene. The CDR3 loop spans 18 amino acids. The CDR3 region has the DNA TGCGCCAGCAGCCAAGACCCACTCGGGGGAGGGGTCTACAATGAGCAGTTCTTC. Translation gives CASSQDPLGGGVYNEQFF.

This clonotype came up many times. The DNA for the CDR3 is TGTGCCAGCAGTTACCCATACAGCTATAGCAATCAGCCCCAGCATTTT. This encodes CASSYPYSYSNQPQHF. This sequence joins TRBV6-5 and TRBJ1-5; D gene unclear. Germline V lookup: CDR1 MNHEY, CDR2 SVGAGI. The length of the CDR3 is 16 residues. With 2 bases removed from V and 0 bases from J, the gap between germline ends came to 11 bases.

This clonotype was picked up many times. V and J are TRBV12-3 or TRBV12-4 and TRBJ2-5; D is undetermined. V was cut by 4 bases and J by 0 bases, with 0 bases left in between. The CDR3 contains 11 residues. CDR3 in amino acids: CASSYQETQYF. CDR3 coding DNA: TGTGCCAGCAGTTACCAAGAGACCCAGTACTTC.